One and the same sample provided the 7 T cell receptor beta chains below, sequenced in a study of T cell changes during pregnancy in multiple sclerosis. Profiled with immunoSEQ multiplex PCR; TCRdb holds only in-frame clones, not every one. Of 84,000 or so clones listed, about 94% were seen once; the top ten hold 2.5%. The sequences come from peripheral blood, collected in the third trimester of pregnancy. The receptors were gathered from a female donor with multiple sclerosis, enrolled in a pregnancy study.

The V call is TRBV7-2, the J call TRBJ1-2, with D perhaps TRBD1 (6 bases). The V end was cut by 4 bases, the J end by 4 bases, with 13 bases between. CDR1 and CDR2 (germline): SGHTA, FQGNSA. This CDR3 has 14 residues. The CDR3 sequence: CASSSGQRLYGYTF. The CDR3 DNA is TGTGCCAGCAGCTCAGGACAGCGCCTCTATGGCTACACCTTC.

The genes are TRBV7-8 and TRBJ1-5, with unresolved D. The germline V gene has CDR1 SGHVS and CDR2 FQNEAQ. The CDR3 spans 16 residues. V dropped 7 bases and J dropped 2 bases, with 18 bases sitting between them. DNA for the CDR3: TGTGCCAGCACCCTTAGGAGGGTCGGTGGCAATCAGCCCCAGCATTTT. It codes for CASTLRRVGGNQPQHF.

This chain uses TRBV11-2 with TRBJ2-5; the match to TRBD1 covers 7 bases. The junction had 9 bases not matched to a gene; V was cut back by 5 bases and J by 3 bases. The CDR3 runs to 15 residues. CDR1 and CDR2 (germline): SGHAT, FQNNGV. In nucleotides, the CDR3 is TGTGCCAGCAGCCCCGGACAGGTGACTGAAGAGACCCAGTACTTC. Residues: CASSPGQVTEETQYF.

The CDR3 loop reads CASSLGLSGYGYTF. CDR3 in DNA: TGTGCCAGCAGCTTGGGACTTTCAGGCTATGGCTACACCTTC. The chain joins TRBV11-1 to TRBJ1-2; D is perhaps TRBD1 (5 bases). Germline V gives CDR1 SGHAT, CDR2 FQDESV (reference sequence). V was cut by 3 bases and J by 4 bases, with 12 bases left in between. The CDR3 runs 14 residues.

This clone was recorded only once. This chain links TRBV7-9 with TRBJ2-7, with D possibly being TRBD2 (6 bases). Germline-derived CDR1 and CDR2 are SEHNR and FQNEAQ (reference sequence). CDR3 length: 15 residues. Trimming shortened V by 2 bases and J by 3 bases, and 14 bases separated the two germline ends. CDR3 amino acids: CASSLRDSDFYEQYF. The CDR3 region has the DNA TGTGCCAGCAGCTTACGGGACTCAGACTTCTACGAGCAGTACTTC.

The genes are TRBV16 and TRBJ2-2; D gene unclear. The V gene lost 0 bases and the J gene lost 2 bases, with 13 bases spanning the gap. The CDR3 covers 17 residues. The germline V gene has CDR1 KGHSY and CDR2 FQNENV. The CDR3: CASSQSSPLTNTGELFF. The CDR3 DNA follows: TGTGCCAGCAGCCAATCAAGCCCCCTGACAAACACCGGGGAGCTGTTTTTT.

The chain joins TRBV29-1 to TRBJ1-5; 8 positions agree with TRBD1. The CDR3 covers 13 residues. Germline CDR1 reads SQVTM; CDR2 reads ANQGSEA. V was clipped by 6 bases and J by 3 bases; unmatched bases: 4. The chain's CDR3 is CSVATGVNQPQHF. The CDR3 bases are TGCAGCGTGGCGACAGGGGTCAATCAGCCCCAGCATTTT.